The 30 T cell receptor beta chains presented below share a single source sample, sequenced in a study of identical twins. TCRdb fed the 5' RACE reads into MiXCR, producing one record per CDR3 protein. Here the sample spans 400,000 to 550,000 distinct CDR3 sequences, 14% being singletons. The same sample was also used in a study of yellow fever vaccine responses in identical twins.

Sample: CD4+ T cells sorted from blood. The receptors were gathered from a woman aged 18-35 years in good health.

In its sample, this clonotype was seen many times. The gene calls are TRBV5-6 and TRBJ1-6, with TRBD1 identical over 8 bases. Trimming took 4 bases from V and 6 from J; bases not matched to a gene: 9. Germline values: CDR1 SGHDT, CDR2 YYEEEE. The CDR3 covers 16 residues. The CDR3 region is CASSPRRDRGNSPLHF. The CDR3 bases are TGTGCCAGCAGCCCGCGTCGAGACAGGGGTAATTCACCCCTCCACTTT.

The V gene is TRBV5-6, the J gene TRBJ1-2; 9 bases match TRBD1. CDR1 is SGHDT and CDR2 is YYEEEE in the germline V gene. V shed 4 bases and J 1 base; nucleotides not matched to a gene: 5. The CDR3 extends over 15 amino acids. The CDR3 nucleotides are TGTGCCAGCAGCATGTGGACAGGGGATAACTATGGCTACACCTTC. Amino acids: CASSMWTGDNYGYTF. Supplemented by reference TRBV5-6 and TRBJ1-2, the full variable domain reads DAGVTQSPTHLIKTRGQQVTLRCSPKSGHDTVSWYQQALGQGPQFIFQYYEEEERQRGNFPDRFSGHQFPNYSSELNVNALLLGDSALYLCASSMWTGDNYGYTFGSGTRLTVV.

The table lists this clonotype with a few counts. The rearrangement joins TRBV10-3 to TRBJ1-3, with D possibly being TRBD1 (6 bases). The CDR3 sequence is 13 residues long. V was trimmed by 4 bases and J by 4 bases, leaving 8 bases between them. The germline CDR1 and CDR2 sequences are ENHRY and SYGVKD. The CDR3 loop reads CAISADRGNTIYF. CDR3 in DNA: TGTGCCATCAGTGCAGACAGGGGAAACACCATATATTTT.

This clonotype was found a few times. The chain uses TRBV19 and TRBJ2-1; possible D gene TRBD2, 6 bases. This CDR3 is 14 amino acids long. Germline lookup yields CDR1 LNHDA and CDR2 SQIVND (reference sequence). Trimming took 10 bases from V and 3 from J, leaving 16 bases between them. CDR3 amino acids: CATPGRGNYNEQFF. The DNA of the CDR3 is TGTGCCACCCCAGGCCGGGGGAACTACAATGAGCAGTTCTTC.

The chain uses TRBV3-1 and TRBJ2-1, with 13 bases lining up with TRBD2. With V trimmed by 4 bases and J by 9 bases, 3 bases remained unmatched. Germline V gives CDR1 LGHDT, CDR2 YNNKEL (reference sequence). The CDR3 spans 14 residues. CDR3 nucleotides: TGTGCCAGCAGCCTCACTAGCGGGAGGGGTGAGCAGTTCTTC. The encoded protein is CASSLTSGRGEQFF.

The DNA for the CDR3 is TGCAGTGCGGGACGCGGGATTCGCACAGATACGCAGTATTTT. This translates into CSAGRGIRTDTQYF. The chain links TRBV20-1 to TRBJ2-3, with TRBD2 as a possible D gene (6 bases). Germline V gene sequence: CDR1 DFQATT, CDR2 SNEGSKA (reference sequence). This CDR3 region has 14 residues. V lost 6 bases and J lost 1, with 14 bases in between.

The rearrangement joins TRBV15 to TRBJ2-2; the match to TRBD2 covers 7 bases. This CDR3 is 15 amino acids long. The germline gives CDR1 LNHNV, CDR2 YYDKDF (reference sequence). After removal of 4 bases from V and 0 bases from J, the junction contained 2 bases not matched to a gene. In DNA, the CDR3 is TGTGCCACCAGCACCCTAGCGGCGAACACCGGGGAGCTGTTTTTT. Its translation: CATSTLAANTGELFF.

This sequence joins TRBV27 and TRBJ2-2; 8 bases agree with TRBD1. The CDR3 covers 14 residues. The ends lost 5 bases at V and 6 bases at J; junction bases unmatched: 5. The germline CDR1 and CDR2 sequences are MNHEY and SMNVEV (reference sequence). The CDR3 region has the DNA TGTGCCAGCAGTCTCCAGGGGGCCCCCGGGGAGCTGTTTTTT. Its protein is CASSLQGAPGELFF.

V usage is TRBV6-1 and J usage is TRBJ2-3, with D unresolved. The V gene lost 7 bases and the J gene lost 4 bases, with 21 bases spanning the gap. Germline CDR1 and CDR2: MNHNS and SASEGT. This CDR3 contains 16 residues. The CDR3 protein is CASTTPGPGSADTQYF. CDR3 sequence (DNA): TGTGCCAGCACTACCCCCGGCCCAGGATCAGCAGATACGCAGTATTTT.

The V gene is TRBV7-2, the J gene TRBJ2-4; D is uncertain. The ends were cut back, 3 bases at V and 6 bases at J, with 9 bases in the middle. This CDR3 has 13 amino acids. CDR1 is SGHTA, CDR2 FQGNSA, per germline. CDR3 protein: CASSFQETNIQYF. The CDR3 nucleotides are TGTGCCAGCAGCTTTCAGGAGACAAACATTCAGTACTTC.

This clonotype has only a few counts. The V gene is TRBV5-1, the J gene TRBJ2-3; 9 nucleotides agree with TRBD1. CDR1 SGHRS and CDR2 YFSETQ come from the germline V gene. The CDR3 extends over 16 amino acids. The V gene end was trimmed by 0 bases and the J gene end by 4 bases; junction bases not matched to a gene: 6. The CDR3, as DNA: TGCGCCAGCAGCTTGGGCGGGACAGGGAACGCAGATACGCAGTATTTT. As protein: CASSLGGTGNADTQYF.

The chain employs TRBV3-1 and TRBJ2-5; 9 bases fit TRBD2. V dropped 5 bases and J dropped 5; count of bases not matched to a gene: 9. Germline V gives CDR1 LGHDT, CDR2 YNNKEL (reference sequence). The length of the CDR3 is 15 residues. DNA of the CDR3: TGTGCCAGCAGCTCGCGGGGGGGTACGGACGAGACCCAGTACTTC. Translation gives CASSSRGGTDETQYF.

This clonotype was counted a few times. The rearrangement joins TRBV7-9 to TRBJ2-2; no definite D call. CDR3 size: 13 residues. Germline CDR1 SEHNR, CDR2 FQNEAQ (reference sequence). V dropped 4 bases and J dropped 6 bases, with 9 bases sitting between them. The CDR3 spells CASSYGDPGELFF. DNA for the CDR3: TGTGCCAGCAGCTACGGAGATCCCGGGGAGCTGTTTTTT.

This clonotype has just a few counts. This chain links TRBV20-1 with TRBJ2-7; TRBD2 matches at 13 bases. Germline CDR1 DFQATT, CDR2 SNEGSKA (reference sequence). CDR3 length: 14 amino acids. The J segment lost 3 bases and the V segment lost 5 bases, leaving 4 bases of the junction unmatched. Here the CDR3 reads CSAPGTSGNYEQYF. In DNA, the CDR3 is TGCAGTGCTCCAGGGACTAGCGGGAACTACGAGCAGTACTTC.

The V gene is TRBV10-3, the J gene TRBJ2-7; 12 bases map to TRBD2. The CDR3 runs to 15 residues. The junction had 8 bases not matched to a gene; V was cut back by 7 bases and J by 4 bases. The germline gives CDR1 ENHRY, CDR2 SYGVKD. The CDR3 loop is CAITKLAGGIYEQYF. CDR3 DNA sequence: TGTGCCATCACCAAACTAGCGGGAGGTATATACGAGCAGTACTTC.

The V and J genes are TRBV15 and TRBJ2-2; 7 bases fit TRBD2. Germline V gene lookup returns CDR1 LNHNV and CDR2 YYDKDF (reference sequence). This CDR3 comprises 16 residues. The J segment lost 8 bases and the V segment lost 5 bases, leaving 14 bases of the junction unmatched. CDR3 DNA sequence: TGTGCCACCAGCGAGTCCTGGGGCGGGAGTAAGGGGGAGCTGTTTTTT. Amino acids: CATSESWGGSKGELFF.

This clonotype has just a few counts. The CDR3 reads CASSLAGLGPSPLHF. The CDR3 coding sequence is TGTGCCAGCAGCTTGGCTGGACTGGGGCCTTCACCCCTCCACTTT. The chain couples TRBV7-2 to TRBJ1-6, with D possibly matching TRBD1 (5 bases). V lost 3 bases, J lost 9 bases, and 15 bases lay in between. Germline-derived CDR1 and CDR2 are SGHTA and FQGNSA. The CDR3 spans 15 residues.

This clonotype has a handful of counts. The chain carries TRBV9 and TRBJ2-5; 8 bases fit TRBD1. This CDR3 is 15 amino acids long. Per the germline V gene, CDR1 is SGDLS and CDR2 is YYNGEE. With 3 bases clipped from V and 5 bases from J, the junction kept 9 bases outside the gene matches. The CDR3 coding sequence is TGTGCCAGCAGCGGAGGGGACAGGAATGAGGAGACCCAGTACTTC. Encoded protein: CASSGGDRNEETQYF.

This clonotype was picked up a small number of times. The rearrangement joins TRBV11-2 to TRBJ2-4, with TRBD2 matching over 14 bases. After removal of 5 bases from V and 0 bases from J, the junction contained 9 bases not matched to a gene. Germline CDR1 is SGHAT and CDR2 is FQNNGV. The CDR3 loop spans 19 amino acids. CDR3 coding DNA: TGTGCCAGCAGCACCCGGACTAGCGGGAGGTCCCTAGCCAAAAACATTCAGTACTTC. It yields the protein CASSTRTSGRSLAKNIQYF. Filled out from reference TRBV11-2 and TRBJ2-4, the complete variable domain reads EAGVAQSPRYKIIEKRQSVAFWCNPISGHATLYWYQQILGQGPKLLIQFQNNGVVDDSQLPKDRFSAERLKGVDSTLKIQPAKLEDSAVYLCASSTRTSGRSLAKNIQYFGAGTRLSVL.

V usage is TRBV7-3 and J usage is TRBJ2-7, with D unresolved. V shed 1 base and J shed 2 bases, with 9 bases lying between them. The CDR3 is made up of 14 amino acids. The V gene's germline CDR1 is SGHTA and CDR2 FQGTGA. The CDR3 loop reads CASSLSPGTYEQYF. The CDR3 DNA reads as TGTGCCAGCAGCTTAAGCCCCGGAACCTACGAGCAGTACTTC.

This clonotype appeared a few times. The V and J genes are TRBV20-1 and TRBJ2-7, with 8 bases matching TRBD2. CDR1 and CDR2 (germline): DFQATT, SNEGSKA (reference sequence). Trimming at V came to 5 bases and at J to 2 bases, leaving 11 bases not matched to a gene. The CDR3 sequence is 15 residues long. The CDR3 region is CSADAGLVPTYEQYF. The CDR3 bases are TGCAGTGCTGACGCGGGACTAGTCCCGACCTACGAGCAGTACTTC.

This clonotype showed up just a few times. CDR3 DNA sequence: TGTGCCAGCAGTTCCGGGACAGGGGGCGACGGCTATGGCTACACCTTC. Translating it yields CASSSGTGGDGYGYTF. The chain uses TRBV12-3 or TRBV12-4 and TRBJ1-2, with TRBD1 matching over 12 bases. The CDR3 runs 16 residues. Germline trimming cut 4 bases from V and 4 bases from J; bases unmatched to any gene: 7.

A few counts support this clonotype. The V gene is TRBV7-2, the J gene TRBJ2-1; TRBD2 might be the D (5 bases). This CDR3 has 13 residues. V was shortened by 6 bases and J by 9 bases, with 15 bases between the two germline ends. CDR1 SGHTA and CDR2 FQGNSA come from the germline V gene. CDR3 loop: CASSRNRAGEQFF. For the CDR3, the DNA is TGTGCCAGCAGTCGGAATAGGGCGGGTGAGCAGTTCTTC.

This clonotype was seen at least ten times. V usage is TRBV27 and J usage is TRBJ2-7, with D uncertain. In germline, CDR1 is MNHEY, CDR2 SMNVEV (reference sequence). The ends were cut back, 2 bases at V and 4 bases at J, with 12 bases in the middle. The CDR3 spans 14 residues. The CDR3 nucleotides are TGTGCCAGCAGTTTAACCATCCAGGCTTACGAGCAGTACTTC. Translation gives CASSLTIQAYEQYF.

This clonotype was detected ten times or more. The chain has TRBV7-2 and TRBJ2-5; a weak D match, TRBD2 (5 bases). Trimming removed 1 base at V and 5 bases at J, with 14 bases between. The CDR3 extends over 15 amino acids. Germline V gene sequence: CDR1 SGHTA, CDR2 FQGNSA. The CDR3 reads CASSLVASRSETQYF. As DNA, the CDR3 is TGTGCCAGCAGCTTAGTGGCTAGCAGGTCGGAGACCCAGTACTTC.

V usage is TRBV28 and J usage is TRBJ2-1, with 12 bases matching TRBD2. Trimming removed 6 bases from V and 2 bases from J; junction bases left unmatched: 8. This CDR3 is 17 amino acids long. CDR1 is MDHEN, CDR2 SYDVKM, per germline. CDR3: CASRRTSGERAYNEQFF. The CDR3 coding sequence is TGTGCCAGCAGAAGGACTAGCGGGGAGCGAGCCTACAATGAGCAGTTCTTC.

This clonotype was observed at least ten times. The chain couples TRBV12-3 or TRBV12-4 to TRBJ1-2; the D is unclear. V lost 0 bases, J lost 1 base, and 6 bases lay in between. The CDR3 totals 14 residues. The CDR3 is CASSLAAYNYGYTF. DNA of the CDR3: TGTGCCAGCAGTTTAGCCGCGTATAACTATGGCTACACCTTC.

The CDR3 loop reads CASSLRVADTDTQYF. The CDR3 bases are TGCGCCAGCAGCTTACGGGTAGCCGATACGGATACGCAGTATTTT. The chain employs TRBV5-1 and TRBJ2-3; D is unclear. The germline V gene encodes CDR1 SGHRS and CDR2 YFSETQ. This CDR3 comprises 15 residues. The V gene lost 2 bases and the J gene lost 6 bases, with 16 bases spanning the gap.

This sequence joins TRBV15 and TRBJ2-1, with unresolved D. The ends were cut back, 0 bases at V and 8 bases at J, with 14 bases in the middle. The CDR3 contains 15 residues. The germline gives CDR1 LNHNV, CDR2 YYDKDF (reference sequence). CDR3 region: CATSRDLKRTYEQFF. DNA of the CDR3: TGTGCCACCAGCAGAGACTTAAAACGTACATATGAGCAGTTCTTC.

This clonotype was detected only a few times. The chain carries TRBV27 and TRBJ2-6, with D hard to call. This CDR3 spans 14 amino acids. The V gene's germline CDR1 is MNHEY and CDR2 SMNVEV (reference sequence). The V gene lost 4 bases and the J gene lost 2 bases, with 6 bases spanning the gap. The CDR3 reads CASSSQTGANVLTF. DNA for the CDR3: TGTGCCAGCAGTTCACAGACTGGGGCCAACGTCCTGACTTTC.